This T cell receptor beta chain was profiled in a study of blood T cell repertoires in COVID-19. The data were produced by immunoSEQ multiplex PCR, yet TCRdb's version contains in-frame clones alone and is incomplete. The repertoire has roughly 230,000 clones, about four fifths of them found once; the top ten carry approximately 9%. This clone occurred once. CDR1 is MDHEN, CDR2 SYDVKM, per germline. The length of the CDR3 is 16 residues. Trimming at V came to 4 bases and at J to 3 bases, leaving 8 bases not matched to a gene. The source material was peripheral blood. This receptor was obtained from a man in his forties with active or convalescent COVID-19. The chain links TRBV28 to TRBJ2-2; 7 bases agree with TRBD1. The DNA of the CDR3 is TGTGCCAGCAGTTCGCAAGGGGGCCGGCACACCGGGGAGCTGTTTTTT. This gives the protein CASSSQGGRHTGELFF. The full variable domain, its missing parts supplied by reference TRBV28 and TRBJ2-2, is DVKVTQSSRYLVKRTGEKVFLECVQDMDHENMFWYRQDPGLGLRLIYFSYDVKMKEKGDIPEGYSVSREKKERFSLILESASTNQTSMYLCASSSQGGRHTGELFFGEGSRLTVL.